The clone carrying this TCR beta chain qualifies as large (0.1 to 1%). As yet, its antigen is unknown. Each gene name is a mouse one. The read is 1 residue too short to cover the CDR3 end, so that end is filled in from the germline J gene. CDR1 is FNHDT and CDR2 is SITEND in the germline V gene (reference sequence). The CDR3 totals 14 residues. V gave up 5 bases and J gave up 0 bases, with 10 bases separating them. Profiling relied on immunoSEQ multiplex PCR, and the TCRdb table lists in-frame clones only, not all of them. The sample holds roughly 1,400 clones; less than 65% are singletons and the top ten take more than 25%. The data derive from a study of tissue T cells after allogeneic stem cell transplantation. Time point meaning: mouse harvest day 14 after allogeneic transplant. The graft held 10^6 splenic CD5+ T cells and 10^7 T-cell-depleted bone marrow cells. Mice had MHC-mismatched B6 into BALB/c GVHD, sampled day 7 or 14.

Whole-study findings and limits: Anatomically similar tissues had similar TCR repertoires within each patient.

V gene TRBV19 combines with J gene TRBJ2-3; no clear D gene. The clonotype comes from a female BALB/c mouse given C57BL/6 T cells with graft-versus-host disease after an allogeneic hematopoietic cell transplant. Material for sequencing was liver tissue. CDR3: CASRRQSSAETLYF. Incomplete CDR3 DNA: TGTGCCAGCAGAAGACAATCTAGTGCAGAAACGCTGTAT. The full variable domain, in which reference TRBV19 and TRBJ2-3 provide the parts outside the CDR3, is GGIITQTPKFLIGQEGQKLTLKCQQNFNHDTMYWYRQDSGKGLRLIYYSITENDLQKGDLSEGYDASREKKSSFSLTVTSAQKNEMAVFLCASRRQSSAETLYFGSGTRLTVL.